The 8 T cell receptor beta chains below all came from one sample that was sequenced in a study of patients and donors after allogeneic stem cell transplantation. MiXCR, run by TCRdb on the RT-PCR reads, gives a single entry per CDR3 protein. The sample has 920,000 or so distinct CDR3 sequences, roughly 18% seen once; the top ten hold under 6.5%. The material sequenced was blood, either unsorted or a sorted T cell fraction (not recorded which). All receptors come from a human donor who was either an allogeneic HSCT recipient or a stem cell or donor lymphocyte infusion donor (not recorded which). It is not recorded whose cells these are; they may come from a transplant donor.

The chain employs TRBV7-8 and TRBJ2-2, with 9 bases that match TRBD2. V lost 4 bases to trimming and J lost 8 bases; unmatched junction nucleotides: 8. CDR3 size: 15 residues. Germline V lookup: CDR1 SGHVS, CDR2 FQNEAQ. This CDR3 is CASSYVAGARGELFF. The CDR3 DNA follows: TGTGCCAGCAGCTATGTAGCGGGAGCAAGGGGGGAGCTGTTTTTT.

The rearrangement joins TRBV5-4 to TRBJ1-3, with 9 bases aligning to TRBD1. The CDR3 runs 18 residues. V was clipped by 0 bases and J by 2 bases; unmatched bases: 9. CDR1 is SGHNT and CDR2 is YYREEE in the germline V gene (reference sequence). CDR3 protein: CASSLARGQGSTGNTIYF. CDR3 bases: TGTGCCAGCAGCTTGGCCAGGGGACAGGGTAGCACTGGAAACACCATATATTTT. Complete variable domain (other parts from reference TRBV5-4 and TRBJ1-3): ETGVTQSPTHLIKTRGQQVTLRCSSQSGHNTVSWYQQALGQGPQFIFQYYREEENGRGNFPPRFSGLQFPNYSSELNVNALELDDSALYLCASSLARGQGSTGNTIYFGEGSWLTVV.

This clonotype was counted a few times. The chain uses TRBV2 and TRBJ1-4, with 7 bases aligning to TRBD1. CDR1 and CDR2 (germline): SNHLY, FYNNEI. This CDR3 spans 13 amino acids. Trimming took 11 bases from V and 4 from J; bases not matched to a gene: 7. The DNA of the CDR3 is TGTGCCGGGAGGGACAGAGTTAATGAAAAACTGTTTTTT. Protein product: CAGRDRVNEKLFF.

The sample holds a few counts of this clonotype. The chain combines TRBV15 with TRBJ1-1, with D unclear. Looked up from germline, CDR1 is LNHNV and CDR2 is YYDKDF (reference sequence). This CDR3 has 15 amino acids. The V end was cut by 0 bases, the J end by 1 base, with 9 bases between. CDR3 protein: CATSRDSDSNTEAFF. Here the CDR3 DNA reads TGTGCCACCAGCAGAGATAGCGATTCGAACACTGAAGCTTTCTTT.

This clonotype appeared a few times. The V call is TRBV11-2, the J call TRBJ2-3; TRBD2 matches 12 bases. The CDR3 totals 18 residues. V lost 0 bases to trimming and J lost 3 bases; unmatched junction nucleotides: 7. Germline values: CDR1 SGHAT, CDR2 FQNNGV. As DNA, the CDR3 is TGTGCCAGCAGCTTAGATAGGCCTAGCGGGGGGGCGACAGATACGCAGTATTTT. It specifies CASSLDRPSGGATDTQYF.

Many counts were recorded for this clonotype. V is TRBV20-1 and J is TRBJ1-3; 11 nucleotides align to TRBD1. CDR1 DFQATT and CDR2 SNEGSKA come from the germline V gene (reference sequence). Trimming cost V 5 bases and J 2 bases; bases outside gene matches: 5. The CDR3 length is 15 residues. The CDR3 coding sequence is TGCAGTGCTGAGGGGGGACAGGGGGCTGGAAACACCATATATTTT. Translation gives CSAEGGQGAGNTIYF.

The rearrangement joins TRBV12-5 to TRBJ1-2, with 8 bases that match TRBD1. Per the germline V gene, CDR1 is LGHNT and CDR2 is FRNRAP. The CDR3 has 16 amino acids. Trimming removed 4 bases from V and 2 bases from J; junction bases left unmatched: 9. CDR3: CASGSDQGARNYGYTF. DNA of the CDR3: TGTGCTAGTGGTTCGGACCAGGGGGCGCGGAACTATGGCTACACCTTC.

This clonotype has ten or more counts. This sequence joins TRBV5-6 and TRBJ2-7; no definite D call. CDR3 size: 12 residues. The V and J ends lost 4 bases and 3 bases respectively, with 8 bases between them. The V gene's germline CDR1 is SGHDT and CDR2 YYEEEE. DNA of the CDR3: TGTGCCAGCAGCCGAGAGGTCTACGAGCAGTACTTC. Its translation: CASSREVYEQYF.